Below, 26 T cell receptor beta chains from the same sample are listed, as sequenced in a study of blood T cell repertoires in COVID-19 (dated by TCRdb to 2018 to 2021). The library was prepared using the immunoSEQ multiplex PCR assay. This is the immuneACCESS table as TCRdb keeps it, with only in-frame sequences that have V and J called. A part of the clones is gone; compared with another copy, unresolved V genes explain less than half, and the rest is unexplained. The sample has approximately 240,000 clones on record, around nine tenths of them singletons. The leading ten clones occupy under 2.5% of the sample. Sequenced sample: PBMCs or T cells enriched from blood (not recorded which). These receptors were collected from a woman younger than 35 who had recovered from COVID-19.

The chain is built from TRBV16 and TRBJ1-2; D is unclear. Trimming shortened V by 2 bases and J by 4 bases, and 8 bases separated the two germline ends. The CDR3 spans 13 residues. Germline lookup yields CDR1 KGHSY and CDR2 FQNENV. The CDR3 loop is CASSQGQFYGYTF. Written as DNA, the CDR3 is TGTGCCAGCAGCCAAGGGCAGTTCTATGGCTACACCTTC.

The chain recombines TRBV12-3 or TRBV12-4 with TRBJ1-6; possible D gene TRBD1, 6 bases. This CDR3 is built from 13 residues. V shed 3 bases and J shed 10 bases, with 10 bases lying between them. CDR3 sequence: CASSLDRYSPLHF. CDR3 sequence (DNA): TGTGCCAGCAGTTTGGACAGATACTCACCCCTCCACTTT.

V usage is TRBV5-1 and J usage is TRBJ2-7; TRBD2 agrees at 7 bases. The CDR3 loop spans 11 amino acids. From germline, CDR1 is SGHRS and CDR2 YFSETQ. The V gene end was trimmed by 7 bases and the J gene end by 7 bases; junction bases not matched to a gene: 5. The CDR3 reads CASGRAWEQYF. CDR3 bases: TGCGCCAGCGGGAGGGCTTGGGAGCAGTACTTC. Combining the CDR3 with reference TRBV5-1 and TRBJ2-7 gives the whole variable domain KAGVTQTPRYLIKTRGQQVTLSCSPISGHRSVSWYQQTPGQGLQFLFEYFSETQRNKGNFPGRFSGRQFSNSRSEMNVSTLELGDSALYLCASGRAWEQYFGPGTRLTVT.

The V call is TRBV12-5, the J call TRBJ1-2; 9 nucleotides match TRBD1. The trim removed 4 bases at V and 5 bases at J, leaving 8 bases unmatched. The germline V gene encodes CDR1 LGHNT and CDR2 FRNRAP. The CDR3 is 15 residues long. The CDR3 bases are TGTGCTAGTGGTTCTACAGGGGGCGGTGGTTATGGCTACACCTTC. Translating it yields CASGSTGGGGYGYTF. The full variable domain, completed using reference TRBV12-5 and TRBJ1-2, is DARVTQTPRHKVTEMGQEVTMRCQPILGHNTVFWYRQTMMQGLELLAYFRNRAPLDDSGMPKDRFSAEMPDATLATLKIQPSEPRDSAVYFCASGSTGGGGYGYTFGSGTRLTVV.

The CDR3 sequence is CASSSPGNYGYTF. Here the CDR3 DNA reads TGTGCCAGCAGCTCGCCGGGTAACTATGGCTACACCTTC. The chain employs TRBV11-3 and TRBJ1-2, with D uncertain. Germline lookup yields CDR1 SGHNT and CDR2 YENEEA. This CDR3 is built from 13 residues. Deletions cut 4 bases from V and 1 base from J, with 7 bases between.

The CDR3 sequence is CASSLNVQETQYF. CDR3 sequence (DNA): TGTGCCAGCAGCTTAAACGTGCAGGAGACCCAGTACTTC. The rearrangement joins TRBV7-3 to TRBJ2-5; D ambiguous. This CDR3 contains 13 residues. Trimming shortened V by 1 base and J by 5 bases, and 8 bases separated the two germline ends. From germline, CDR1 is SGHTA and CDR2 FQGTGA.

The CDR3 is CATNLRDPAGEQYF. CDR3 nucleotides: TGTGCCACCAACCTCAGGGATCCGGCCGGCGAGCAGTACTTC. This chain links TRBV24-1 with TRBJ2-7, with D maybe TRBD1 (5 bases). V gave up 8 bases and J gave up 6 bases, with 19 bases separating them. Germline assignment: CDR1 KGHDR and CDR2 SFDVKD. CDR3 size: 14 residues.

This chain joins TRBV7-9 and TRBJ2-7; no clear D. The germline gives CDR1 SEHNR, CDR2 FQNEAQ (reference sequence). Trimming cost V 4 bases and J 2 bases, with 9 bases left between them. This CDR3 spans 13 amino acids. In nucleotides, the CDR3 is TGTGCCAGCAGCTCCGTATCCCCCTACGAGCAGTACTTC. As protein: CASSSVSPYEQYF.

V usage is TRBV5-4 and J usage is TRBJ2-5, with 12 bases identical to TRBD2. Per germline, CDR1 SGHNT and CDR2 YYREEE (reference sequence). V gave up 6 bases and J gave up 5 bases; unmatched junction bases: 14. The CDR3 runs 17 residues. CDR3 protein: CASNKGLAGAGGETQYF. CDR3 bases: TGTGCCAGCAACAAGGGACTAGCGGGCGCCGGAGGGGAGACCCAGTACTTC.

The rearrangement links TRBV19 to TRBJ1-2, with a possible D match to TRBD1 (6 bases). The V end lost 6 bases, the J end lost 2 bases, and 16 bases lay between the germline ends. The CDR3 length is 15 residues. Per germline, CDR1 LNHDA and CDR2 SQIVND (reference sequence). The CDR3: CASSMTGGANYGYTF. Here the CDR3 DNA reads TGTGCCAGTAGCATGACGGGGGGCGCGAACTATGGCTACACCTTC.

The chain uses TRBV28 and TRBJ1-4; D gene ambiguous. Deletions cut 1 base from V and 0 bases from J, with 6 bases between. This CDR3 has 15 amino acids. Germline CDR1 and CDR2: MDHEN and SYDVKM. CDR3 coding DNA: TGTGCCAGCAGTTTATTCCCGGCAACTAATGAAAAACTGTTTTTT. Translating it yields CASSLFPATNEKLFF.

V and J are TRBV27 and TRBJ1-4; D is undetermined. CDR1 and CDR2 from the germline V gene are MNHEY and SMNVEV (reference sequence). The CDR3 is made up of 15 amino acids. Trimming shortened V by 5 bases and J by 6 bases, and 16 bases separated the two germline ends. This chain's CDR3 is CASSPSPGLYEKLFF. In DNA form, the CDR3 reads TGTGCCAGCAGTCCCTCCCCGGGTTTGTATGAAAAACTGTTTTTT.

The V gene is TRBV6-1, the J gene TRBJ1-4; 12 nucleotides match TRBD1. V lost 4 bases and J lost 2; bases outside the gene matches: 8. This CDR3 has 18 amino acids. Germline loops: CDR1 MNHNS, CDR2 SASEGT. DNA for the CDR3: TGTGCCAGCAGTGCAACGGGACAGGGGGCGAGGACTAATGAAAAACTGTTTTTT. Its translation: CASSATGQGARTNEKLFF.

In DNA form, the CDR3 reads TGTGCCAGCAGCTTAGCAACCCTAGGTGAAGCTTTCTTT. It specifies CASSLATLGEAFF. The V and J genes are TRBV7-9 and TRBJ1-1; the D is unclear. There are 13 residues in the CDR3. Germline V gene sequence: CDR1 SEHNR, CDR2 FQNEAQ (reference sequence). V lost 0 bases to trimming and J lost 7 bases, with 9 bases between them. Complete variable domain (other parts from reference TRBV7-9 and TRBJ1-1): DTGVSQNPRHKITKRGQNVTFRCDPISEHNRLYWYRQTLGQGPEFLTYFQNEAQLEKSRLLSDRFSAERPKGSFSTLEIQRTEQGDSAMYLCASSLATLGEAFFGQGTRLTVV.

V usage is TRBV28 and J usage is TRBJ2-7; D unclear. The V end was cut by 6 bases, the J end by 4 bases, with 10 bases between. Looked up from germline, CDR1 is MDHEN and CDR2 is SYDVKM. The length of the CDR3 is 12 residues. CDR3 coding DNA: TGTGCCAGCAGGCGAGGTCGATACGAGCAGTACTTC. Protein sequence: CASRRGRYEQYF.

This chain joins TRBV12-5 and TRBJ2-1; 10 bases map to TRBD2. The CDR3 is 20 amino acids. Germline loops: CDR1 LGHNT, CDR2 FRNRAP. After removal of 5 bases from V and 7 bases from J, the junction contained 23 bases not matched to a gene. CDR3 residues: CASGPTAGGGLTSGPNEQFF. In nucleotides, the CDR3 is TGTGCTAGTGGTCCCACCGCCGGAGGGGGTCTGACTAGCGGGCCGAATGAGCAGTTCTTC.

In the case of this clone: The junction and the germline gene differ at one end; a read error may be behind it. CDR3 in amino acids: CASSVYRGTEAFF. DNA of the CDR3: TGTGCTAGCAGCGTTTACAGGGGAACTGAAGCTTTCTTT. The chain employs TRBV7-7 and TRBJ1-1; 7 bases line up with TRBD1. CDR1 is SSHAT, CDR2 FNYEAQ, per germline (reference sequence). The CDR3 is 13 amino acids.

This clone showed up just once. This sequence joins TRBV9 and TRBJ1-6; D perhaps matches TRBD1 (5 bases). The CDR3 covers 15 residues. Germline CDR1 SGDLS, CDR2 YYNGEE. V was trimmed by 3 bases and J by 9 bases, leaving 16 bases between them. The CDR3 DNA is TGTGCCAGCAGCGCAAACCCAGGAGGGGTTTCACCCCTCCACTTT. Protein: CASSANPGGVSPLHF.

This clone was seen just once. The V call is TRBV6-1, the J call TRBJ2-1; 7 bases fit TRBD2. The V segment lost 3 bases and the J segment 0 bases; nucleotides outside the gene matches: 8. CDR3 length: 17 residues. Germline lookup yields CDR1 MNHNS and CDR2 SASEGT. In DNA, the CDR3 is TGTGCCAGCAGTGACGGGGGAGGGCCCCGCTCCTACAATGAGCAGTTCTTC. As protein: CASSDGGGPRSYNEQFF.

This sequence joins TRBV12-3 or TRBV12-4 and TRBJ1-2; D is perhaps TRBD1 (6 bases). CDR3 length: 13 residues. V shed 5 bases and J shed 4 bases, with 11 bases lying between them. The CDR3 sequence: CASSPRDTYGYTF. In DNA, the CDR3 is TGTGCCAGCAGTCCCCGGGACACCTATGGCTACACCTTC.

This clone showed up just once. The V and J genes are TRBV19 and TRBJ1-1; 10 bases match TRBD1. This CDR3 has 16 residues. CDR1 LNHDA and CDR2 SQIVND come from the germline V gene (reference sequence). J was trimmed by 1 base and V by 5 bases; bases with no gene match: 7. This CDR3 is CASSWPGQGRNTEAFF. As DNA, the CDR3 is TGTGCCAGTAGTTGGCCGGGACAGGGGAGGAACACTGAAGCTTTCTTT.

The chain has TRBV5-1 and TRBJ2-3; no reliable D call. The CDR3 is 14 amino acids. Trimming removed 0 bases at V and 6 bases at J, with 11 bases between. Germline V gene lookup returns CDR1 SGHRS and CDR2 YFSETQ. The CDR3 nucleotides read TGCGCCAGCAGCTTGGCCTTTCGAGCGGATACGCAGTATTTT. Residues: CASSLAFRADTQYF.

This chain links TRBV7-3 with TRBJ2-3; weak D call: TRBD1 (6 bases). This CDR3 has 14 residues. Looked up from germline, CDR1 is SGHTA and CDR2 is FQGTGA. V dropped 5 bases and J dropped 2 bases, with 11 bases sitting between them. In DNA form, the CDR3 reads TGTGCCAGCAGCCAGGGACATTCCACAGATACGCAGTATTTT. It translates to CASSQGHSTDTQYF.

The chain couples TRBV5-1 to TRBJ1-1; perhaps TRBD1 as D (5 bases). Trimming left V 0 bases short and J 4 bases short, with 10 bases between. The germline V gene encodes CDR1 SGHRS and CDR2 YFSETQ. The CDR3 loop spans 14 amino acids. The CDR3, as DNA: TGCGCCAGCAGCTTGGATCAGGGTGGCACTGAAGCTTTCTTT. Residues: CASSLDQGGTEAFF.

The sample holds one count of this clone. The J gene is TRBJ2-4, the V gene TRBV6-2 or TRBV6-3, with D uncertain. The CDR3 covers 15 residues. The V end lost 5 bases, the J end lost 0 bases, and 11 bases lay between the germline ends. Germline CDR1 MNHEY, CDR2 SVGEGT. This CDR3 is CASSNSELAKNIQYF. CDR3 nucleotide sequence: TGTGCCAGCAGTAACAGTGAGCTAGCCAAAAACATTCAGTACTTC.

V and J are TRBV3-1 (or the pseudogene TRBV3-2) and TRBJ1-3, with no clear D. The CDR3 runs to 16 residues. Trimming took off 3 bases at V and 0 bases at J, with 12 bases between the two ends. Germline loops: CDR1 LGHDT, CDR2 YNNKEL (reference sequence). DNA for the CDR3: TGTGCCAGCAGCCAGCCCTATTTTATCTCTGGAAACACCATATATTTT. It codes for CASSQPYFISGNTIYF.